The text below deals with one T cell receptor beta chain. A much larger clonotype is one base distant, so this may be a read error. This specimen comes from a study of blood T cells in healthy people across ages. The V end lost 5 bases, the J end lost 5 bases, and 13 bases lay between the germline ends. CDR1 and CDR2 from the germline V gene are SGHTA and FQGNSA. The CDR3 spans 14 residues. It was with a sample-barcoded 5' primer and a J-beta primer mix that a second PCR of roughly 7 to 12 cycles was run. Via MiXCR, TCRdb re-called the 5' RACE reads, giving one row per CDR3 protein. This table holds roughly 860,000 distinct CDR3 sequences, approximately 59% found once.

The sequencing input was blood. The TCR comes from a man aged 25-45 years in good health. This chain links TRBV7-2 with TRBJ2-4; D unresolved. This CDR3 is CASSVGLWENIQYF. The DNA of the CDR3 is TGTGCCAGCAGCGTAGGGTTGTGGGAAAACATTCAGTACTTC.